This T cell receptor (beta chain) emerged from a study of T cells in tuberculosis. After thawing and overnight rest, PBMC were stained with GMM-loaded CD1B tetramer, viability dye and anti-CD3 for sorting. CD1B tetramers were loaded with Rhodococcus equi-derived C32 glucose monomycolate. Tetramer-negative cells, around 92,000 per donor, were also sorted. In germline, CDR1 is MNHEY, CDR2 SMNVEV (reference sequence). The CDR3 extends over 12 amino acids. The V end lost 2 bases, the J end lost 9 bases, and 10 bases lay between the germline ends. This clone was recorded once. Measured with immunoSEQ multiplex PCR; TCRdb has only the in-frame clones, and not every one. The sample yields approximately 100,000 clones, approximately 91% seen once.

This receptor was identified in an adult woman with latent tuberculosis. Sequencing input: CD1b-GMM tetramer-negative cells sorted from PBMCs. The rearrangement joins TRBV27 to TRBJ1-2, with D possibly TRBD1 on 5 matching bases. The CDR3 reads CASSLQGVSYTF. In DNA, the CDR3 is TGTGCCAGCAGTTTACAGGGTGTTAGCTACACCTTC.